Sequencing of this T cell receptor (beta chain) was carried out in a study of T-cell reconstitution after alpha-beta-depleted transplantation in children. During its preparation, the TCRbeta library received unique molecular identifiers. MiXCR was run by TCRdb on the PCR reads, yielding one entry per CDR3 protein. The profile covers more than 150,000 distinct CDR3 sequences, with more than 12% appearing a single time and about 12% taken by the ten largest. This clonotype was recorded once. A much larger clone lies one base from this, so it may be a read error. This CDR3 is built from 11 residues. The germline gives CDR1 SGHNT, CDR2 YYREEE (reference sequence).

This rearrangement joins TRBV5-4 to TRBJ2-3, with no clear D. The sequenced sample was PBMCs from the stem cell graft donor, obtained from the stem cell graft. The sequence was collected from a human donor who donated a stem cell graft to a child with acute lymphoblastic leukemia. The CDR3 nucleotides read TGTGCCAGCAGCTTGGGTATACGATTGTCTTTT. Amino acid sequence: CASSLGIRLSF.